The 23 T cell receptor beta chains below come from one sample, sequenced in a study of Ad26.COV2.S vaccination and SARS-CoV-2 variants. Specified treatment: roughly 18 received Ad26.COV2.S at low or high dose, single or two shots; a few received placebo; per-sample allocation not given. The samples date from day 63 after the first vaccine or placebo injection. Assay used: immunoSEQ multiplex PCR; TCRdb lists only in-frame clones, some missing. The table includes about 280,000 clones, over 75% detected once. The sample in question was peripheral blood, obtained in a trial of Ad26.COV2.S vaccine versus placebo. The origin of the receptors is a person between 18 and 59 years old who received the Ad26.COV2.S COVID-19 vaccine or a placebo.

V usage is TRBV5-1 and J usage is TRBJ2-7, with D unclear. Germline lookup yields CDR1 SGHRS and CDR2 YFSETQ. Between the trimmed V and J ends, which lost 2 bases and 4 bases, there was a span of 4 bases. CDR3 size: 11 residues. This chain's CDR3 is CASSFGYEQYF. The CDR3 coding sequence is TGCGCCAGCAGCTTCGGATACGAGCAGTACTTC.

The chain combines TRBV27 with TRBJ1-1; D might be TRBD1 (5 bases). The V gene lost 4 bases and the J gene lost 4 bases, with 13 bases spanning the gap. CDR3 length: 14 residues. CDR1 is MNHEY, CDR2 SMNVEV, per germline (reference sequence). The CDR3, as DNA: TGTGCCAGCAGTTACGGGGGATGGACCACTGAAGCTTTCTTT. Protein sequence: CASSYGGWTTEAFF.

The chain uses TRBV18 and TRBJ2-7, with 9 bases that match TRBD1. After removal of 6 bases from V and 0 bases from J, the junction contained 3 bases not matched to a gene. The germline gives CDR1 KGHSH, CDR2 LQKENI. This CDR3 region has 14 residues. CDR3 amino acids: CASSATGGSYEQYF. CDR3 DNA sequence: TGTGCCAGCTCGGCGACAGGGGGCTCCTACGAGCAGTACTTC.

The DNA for the CDR3 is TGTGCCAGCGTACCGGACAACCTTGAAGCTTTCTTT. Residues: CASVPDNLEAFF. This chain uses TRBV18 with TRBJ1-1; TRBD1 might be the D (5 bases). The V end was cut by 8 bases, the J end by 7 bases, with 14 bases between. Germline values: CDR1 KGHSH, CDR2 LQKENI. The CDR3 loop spans 12 amino acids.

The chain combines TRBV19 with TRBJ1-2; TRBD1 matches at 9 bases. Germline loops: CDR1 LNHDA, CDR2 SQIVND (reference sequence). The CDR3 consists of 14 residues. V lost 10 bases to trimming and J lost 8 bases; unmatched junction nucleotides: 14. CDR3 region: CATLSQGAVKGYTF. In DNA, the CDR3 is TGTGCCACCCTCTCACAGGGGGCTGTAAAAGGCTACACCTTC.

The CDR3 DNA reads as TGTGCCAGCAGGGGACTAGCGGGCCCCGGGGAGCTGTTTTTT. Translated, it gives CASRGLAGPGELFF. V and J are TRBV6-1 and TRBJ2-2; the match to TRBD2 covers 12 bases. The V gene's germline CDR1 is MNHNS and CDR2 SASEGT. J lost 6 bases, V lost 6 bases, and 2 bases had no gene match. The CDR3 totals 14 residues.

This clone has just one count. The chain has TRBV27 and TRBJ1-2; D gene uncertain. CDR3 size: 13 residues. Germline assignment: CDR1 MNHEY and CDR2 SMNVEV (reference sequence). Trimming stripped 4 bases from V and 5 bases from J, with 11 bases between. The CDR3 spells CASSSTLTYGYTF. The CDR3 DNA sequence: TGTGCCAGCAGTTCGACACTCACTTATGGCTACACCTTC.

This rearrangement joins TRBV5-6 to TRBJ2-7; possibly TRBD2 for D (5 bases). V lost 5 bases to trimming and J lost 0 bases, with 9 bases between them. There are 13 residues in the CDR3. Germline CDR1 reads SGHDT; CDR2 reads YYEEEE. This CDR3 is CASSPRDSYEQYF. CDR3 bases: TGTGCCAGCAGTCCCCGGGACTCCTACGAGCAGTACTTC.

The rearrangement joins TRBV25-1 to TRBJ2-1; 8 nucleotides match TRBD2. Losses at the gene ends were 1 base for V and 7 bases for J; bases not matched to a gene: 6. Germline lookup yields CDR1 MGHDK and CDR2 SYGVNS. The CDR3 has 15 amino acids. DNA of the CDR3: TGTGCCAGCAGTGAATCGGCGGGAGGAGGAAATGAGCAGTTCTTC. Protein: CASSESAGGGNEQFF.

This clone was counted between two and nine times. DNA of the CDR3: TGCGCCAGCATGATGACAGGGTTTGTCTACGAGCAGTACTTC. Translated, it gives CASMMTGFVYEQYF. The chain has TRBV10-2 and TRBJ2-7, with TRBD1 identical over 7 bases. Per germline, CDR1 WSHSY and CDR2 SAAADI. This CDR3 comprises 14 residues. V lost 7 bases to trimming and J lost 3 bases; unmatched junction nucleotides: 9.

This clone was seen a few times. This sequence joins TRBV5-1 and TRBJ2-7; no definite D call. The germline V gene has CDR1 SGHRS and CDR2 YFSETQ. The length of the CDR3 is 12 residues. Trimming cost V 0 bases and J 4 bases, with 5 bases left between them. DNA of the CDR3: TGCGCCAGCAGCTTGGACCAATACGAGCAGTACTTC. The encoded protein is CASSLDQYEQYF.

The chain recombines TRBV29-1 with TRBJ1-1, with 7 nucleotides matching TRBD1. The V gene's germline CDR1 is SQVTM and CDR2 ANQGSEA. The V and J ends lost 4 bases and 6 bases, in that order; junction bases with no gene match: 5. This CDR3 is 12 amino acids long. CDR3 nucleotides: TGCAGCGTTGCGGAGGGGGCCTCTGAAGCTTTCTTT. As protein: CSVAEGASEAFF.

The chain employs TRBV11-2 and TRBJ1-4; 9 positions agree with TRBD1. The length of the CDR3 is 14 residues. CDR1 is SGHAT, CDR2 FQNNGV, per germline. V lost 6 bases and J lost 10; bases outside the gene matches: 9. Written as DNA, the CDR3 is TGTGCCAGCAGGTCCGGGACAGGGTCGGGAAAACTGTTTTTT. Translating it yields CASRSGTGSGKLFF. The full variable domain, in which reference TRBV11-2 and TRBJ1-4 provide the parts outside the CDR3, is EAGVAQSPRYKIIEKRQSVAFWCNPISGHATLYWYQQILGQGPKLLIQFQNNGVVDDSQLPKDRFSAERLKGVDSTLKIQPAKLEDSAVYLCASRSGTGSGKLFFGSGTQLSVL.

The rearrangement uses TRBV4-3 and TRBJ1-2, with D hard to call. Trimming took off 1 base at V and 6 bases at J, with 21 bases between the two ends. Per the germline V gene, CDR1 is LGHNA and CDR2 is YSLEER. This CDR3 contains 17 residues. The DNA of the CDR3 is TGCGCCAGCAGCCAAGTGGGGTGGGCTTCTAGGAACGATGGCTACACCTTC. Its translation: CASSQVGWASRNDGYTF.

The CDR3 DNA reads TGTGCCAGCAGCTTAGCGTTAACAGTCGAAGCTTTCTTT. It codes for CASSLALTVEAFF. The chain links TRBV7-2 to TRBJ1-1; the D is unclear. Germline V lookup: CDR1 SGHTA, CDR2 FQGNSA. V was shortened by 0 bases and J by 8 bases, with 10 bases between the two germline ends. This CDR3 is 13 amino acids long.

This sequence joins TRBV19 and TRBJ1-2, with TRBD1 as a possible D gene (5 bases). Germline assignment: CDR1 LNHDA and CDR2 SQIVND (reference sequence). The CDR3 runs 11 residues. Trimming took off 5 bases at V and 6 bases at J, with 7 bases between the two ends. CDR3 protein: CASSLRDGYTF. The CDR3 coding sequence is TGTGCCAGTAGTCTCAGGGATGGCTACACCTTC.

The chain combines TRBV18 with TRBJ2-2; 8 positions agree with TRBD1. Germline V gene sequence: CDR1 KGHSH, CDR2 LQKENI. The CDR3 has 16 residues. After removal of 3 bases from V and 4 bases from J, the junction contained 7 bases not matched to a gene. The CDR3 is CASSPDGTGGTGELFF. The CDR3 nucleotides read TGTGCCAGCTCACCGGACGGGACAGGCGGCACCGGGGAGCTGTTTTTT. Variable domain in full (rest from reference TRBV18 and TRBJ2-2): NAGVMQNPRHLVRRRGQEARLRCSPMKGHSHVYWYRQLPEEGLKFMVYLQKENIIDESGMPKERFSAEFPKEGPSILRIQQVVRGDSAAYFCASSPDGTGGTGELFFGEGSRLTVL.

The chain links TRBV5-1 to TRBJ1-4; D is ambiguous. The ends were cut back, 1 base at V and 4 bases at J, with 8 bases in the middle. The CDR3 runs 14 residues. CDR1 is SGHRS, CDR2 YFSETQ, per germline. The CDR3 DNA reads TGCGCCAGCAGCTTGCGGAGACTTAATGAAAAACTGTTTTTT. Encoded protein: CASSLRRLNEKLFF.

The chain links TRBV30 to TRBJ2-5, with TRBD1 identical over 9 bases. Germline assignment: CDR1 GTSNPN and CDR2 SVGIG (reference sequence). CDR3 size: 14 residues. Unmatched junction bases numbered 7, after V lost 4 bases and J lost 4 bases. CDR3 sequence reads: CAWMGRDRVETQYF. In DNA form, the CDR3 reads TGTGCCTGGATGGGCCGGGACAGGGTAGAGACCCAGTACTTC.

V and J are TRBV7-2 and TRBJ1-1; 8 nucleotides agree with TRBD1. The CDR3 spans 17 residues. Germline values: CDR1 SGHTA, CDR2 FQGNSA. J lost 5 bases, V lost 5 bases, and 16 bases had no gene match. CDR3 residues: CASSLNPPGQGSTEAFF. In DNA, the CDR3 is TGTGCCAGCAGCCTCAACCCCCCCGGACAGGGTAGTACTGAAGCTTTCTTT.

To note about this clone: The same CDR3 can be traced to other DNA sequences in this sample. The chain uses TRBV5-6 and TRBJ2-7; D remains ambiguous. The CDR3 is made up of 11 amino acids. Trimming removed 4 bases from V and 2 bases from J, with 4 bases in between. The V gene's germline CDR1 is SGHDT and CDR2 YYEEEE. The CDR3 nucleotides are TGTGCCAGCAGCCTTGCCTACGAGCAGTACTTC. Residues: CASSLAYEQYF. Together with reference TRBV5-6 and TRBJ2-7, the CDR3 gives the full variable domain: DAGVTQSPTHLIKTRGQQVTLRCSPKSGHDTVSWYQQALGQGPQFIFQYYEEEERQRGNFPDRFSGHQFPNYSSELNVNALLLGDSALYLCASSLAYEQYFGPGTRLTVT.

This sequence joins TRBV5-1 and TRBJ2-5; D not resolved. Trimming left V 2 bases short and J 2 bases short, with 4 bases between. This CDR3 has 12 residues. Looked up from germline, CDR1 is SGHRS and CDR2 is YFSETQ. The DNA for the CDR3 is TGCGCCAGCAGCTTTAGTCAAGAGACCCAGTACTTC. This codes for CASSFSQETQYF.

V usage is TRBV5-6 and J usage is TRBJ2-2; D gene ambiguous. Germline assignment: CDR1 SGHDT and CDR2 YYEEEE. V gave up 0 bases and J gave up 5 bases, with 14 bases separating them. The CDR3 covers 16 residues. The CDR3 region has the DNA TGTGCCAGCAGCTTGGATGTGGCAGATCATACCGGGGAGCTGTTTTTT. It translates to CASSLDVADHTGELFF.